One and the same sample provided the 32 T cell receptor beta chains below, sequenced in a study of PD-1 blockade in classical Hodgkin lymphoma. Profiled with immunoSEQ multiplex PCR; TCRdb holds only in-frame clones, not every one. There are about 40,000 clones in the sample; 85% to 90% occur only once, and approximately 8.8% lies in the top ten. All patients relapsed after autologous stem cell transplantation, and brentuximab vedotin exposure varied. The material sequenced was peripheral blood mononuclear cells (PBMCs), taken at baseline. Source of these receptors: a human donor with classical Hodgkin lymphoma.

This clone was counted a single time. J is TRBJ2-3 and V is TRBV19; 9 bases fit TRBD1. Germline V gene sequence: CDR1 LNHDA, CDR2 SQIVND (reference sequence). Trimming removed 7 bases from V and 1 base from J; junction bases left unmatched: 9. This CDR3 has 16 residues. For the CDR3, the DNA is TGTGCCAGTACTATTGGACAGGGGCTGGGCACAGATACGCAGTATTTT. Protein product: CASTIGQGLGTDTQYF.

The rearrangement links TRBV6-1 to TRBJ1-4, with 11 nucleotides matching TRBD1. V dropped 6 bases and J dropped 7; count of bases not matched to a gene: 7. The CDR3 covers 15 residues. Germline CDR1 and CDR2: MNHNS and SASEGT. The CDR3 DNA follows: TGTGCCAGCAGATACCAGGACAGGGGGCCTGAAAAACTGTTTTTT. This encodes CASRYQDRGPEKLFF.

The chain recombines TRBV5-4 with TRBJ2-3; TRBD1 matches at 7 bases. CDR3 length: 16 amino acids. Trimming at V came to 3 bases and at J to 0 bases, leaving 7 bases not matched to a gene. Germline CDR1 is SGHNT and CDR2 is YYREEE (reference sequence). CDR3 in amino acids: CASSWGQNPSTDTQYF. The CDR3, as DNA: TGTGCCAGCAGCTGGGGACAGAACCCTAGCACAGATACGCAGTATTTT. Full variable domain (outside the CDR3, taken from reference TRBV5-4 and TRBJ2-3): ETGVTQSPTHLIKTRGQQVTLRCSSQSGHNTVSWYQQALGQGPQFIFQYYREEENGRGNFPPRFSGLQFPNYSSELNVNALELDDSALYLCASSWGQNPSTDTQYFGPGTRLTVL.

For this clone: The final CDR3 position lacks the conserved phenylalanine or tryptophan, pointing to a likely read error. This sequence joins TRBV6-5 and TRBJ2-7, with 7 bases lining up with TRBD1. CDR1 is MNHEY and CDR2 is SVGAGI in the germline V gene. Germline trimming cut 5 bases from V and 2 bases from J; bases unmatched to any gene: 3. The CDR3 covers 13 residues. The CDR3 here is CASSGQVTYEQYS. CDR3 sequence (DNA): TGTGCCAGCAGTGGACAGGTGACCTACGAGCAGTACTCC.

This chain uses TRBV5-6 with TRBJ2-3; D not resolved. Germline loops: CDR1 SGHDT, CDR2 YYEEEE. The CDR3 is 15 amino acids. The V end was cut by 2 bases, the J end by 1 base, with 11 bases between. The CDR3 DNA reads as TGTGCCAGCAGCTTCGGCGTAGGGCGCACAGATACGCAGTATTTT. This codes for CASSFGVGRTDTQYF.

CDR3 nucleotide sequence: TGCGCCAGCAGCTCCGACCCGAACACTGAAGCTTTCTTT. It codes for CASSSDPNTEAFF. This chain links TRBV5-1 with TRBJ1-1; D gene uncertain. V lost 3 bases, J lost 1 base, and 7 bases lay in between. Germline V gene lookup returns CDR1 SGHRS and CDR2 YFSETQ. CDR3 length equals 13 residues.

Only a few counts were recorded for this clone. The CDR3: CASSSRVEQYF. CDR3 nucleotide sequence: TGTGCCAGCAGCTCGAGGGTCGAGCAGTACTTC. The chain uses TRBV7-2 and TRBJ2-7; possible D gene TRBD2, 5 bases. V was shortened by 4 bases and J by 6 bases, with 7 bases between the two germline ends. Looked up from germline, CDR1 is SGHTA and CDR2 is FQGNSA. CDR3 length equals 11 residues.

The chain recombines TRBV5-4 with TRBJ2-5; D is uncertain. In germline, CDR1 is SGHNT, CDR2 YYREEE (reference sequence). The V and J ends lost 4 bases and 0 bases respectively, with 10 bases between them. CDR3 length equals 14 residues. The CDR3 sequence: CASSPSQYQETQYF. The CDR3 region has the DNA TGTGCCAGCAGCCCTTCACAGTACCAAGAGACCCAGTACTTC.

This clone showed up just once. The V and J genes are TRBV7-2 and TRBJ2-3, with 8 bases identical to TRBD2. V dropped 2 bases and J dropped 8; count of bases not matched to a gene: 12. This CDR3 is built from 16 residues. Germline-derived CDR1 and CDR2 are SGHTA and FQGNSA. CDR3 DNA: TGTGCCAGCAGCTTAATAACCGGGACTAGAGGGGGTACGCAGTATTTT. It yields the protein CASSLITGTRGGTQYF.

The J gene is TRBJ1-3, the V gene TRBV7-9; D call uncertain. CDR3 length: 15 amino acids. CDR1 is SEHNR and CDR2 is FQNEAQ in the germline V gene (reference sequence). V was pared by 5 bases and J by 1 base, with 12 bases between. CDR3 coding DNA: TGTGCCAGCAGCCGACCCCCCGGTTCTGGAAACACCATATATTTT. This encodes CASSRPPGSGNTIYF.

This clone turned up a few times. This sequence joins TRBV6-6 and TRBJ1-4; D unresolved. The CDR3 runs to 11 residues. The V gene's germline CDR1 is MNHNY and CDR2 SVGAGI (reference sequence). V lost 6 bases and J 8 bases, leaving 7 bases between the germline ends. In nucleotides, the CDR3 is TGTGCCAGCAGGACCTTAGAAAAACTGTTTTTT. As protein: CASRTLEKLFF.

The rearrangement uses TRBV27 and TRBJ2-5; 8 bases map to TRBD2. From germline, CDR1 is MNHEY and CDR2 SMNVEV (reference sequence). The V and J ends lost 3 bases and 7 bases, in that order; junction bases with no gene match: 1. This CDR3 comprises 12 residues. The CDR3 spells CASSFREGTQYF. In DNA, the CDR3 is TGTGCCAGCAGTTTTCGGGAGGGGACCCAGTACTTC.

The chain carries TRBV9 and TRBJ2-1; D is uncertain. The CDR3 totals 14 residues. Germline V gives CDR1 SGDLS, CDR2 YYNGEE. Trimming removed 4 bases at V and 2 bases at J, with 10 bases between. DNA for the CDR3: TGTGCCAGCAGCCTCATCACAGCCTACAATGAGCAGTTCTTC. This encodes CASSLITAYNEQFF. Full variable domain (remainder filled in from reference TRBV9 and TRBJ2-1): DSGVTQTPKHLITATGQRVTLRCSPRSGDLSVYWYQQSLDQGLQFLIQYYNGEERAKGNILERFSAQQFPDLHSELNLSSLELGDSALYFCASSLITAYNEQFFGPGTRLTVL.

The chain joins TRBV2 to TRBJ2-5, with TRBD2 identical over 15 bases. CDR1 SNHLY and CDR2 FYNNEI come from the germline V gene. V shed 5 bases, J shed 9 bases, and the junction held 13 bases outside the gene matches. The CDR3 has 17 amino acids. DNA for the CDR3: TGTGCCAGCAGTCTCGGACTAGCGGGAGGGCCAGCGGGGGCCCAGTACTTC. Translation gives CASSLGLAGGPAGAQYF.

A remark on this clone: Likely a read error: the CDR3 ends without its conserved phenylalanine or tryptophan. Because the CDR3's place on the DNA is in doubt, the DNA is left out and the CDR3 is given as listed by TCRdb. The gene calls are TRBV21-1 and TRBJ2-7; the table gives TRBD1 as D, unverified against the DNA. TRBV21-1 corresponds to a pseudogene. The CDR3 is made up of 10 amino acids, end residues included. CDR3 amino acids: CASSKGDRGG.

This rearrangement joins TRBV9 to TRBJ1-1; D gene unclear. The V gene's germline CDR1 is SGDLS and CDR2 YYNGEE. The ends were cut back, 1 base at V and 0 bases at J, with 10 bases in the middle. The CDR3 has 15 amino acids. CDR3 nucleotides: TGTGCCAGCAGCGTAAACGTAGGCCTGAACACTGAAGCTTTCTTT. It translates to CASSVNVGLNTEAFF. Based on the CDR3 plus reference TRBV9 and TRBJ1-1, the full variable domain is DSGVTQTPKHLITATGQRVTLRCSPRSGDLSVYWYQQSLDQGLQFLIQYYNGEERAKGNILERFSAQQFPDLHSELNLSSLELGDSALYFCASSVNVGLNTEAFFGQGTRLTVV.

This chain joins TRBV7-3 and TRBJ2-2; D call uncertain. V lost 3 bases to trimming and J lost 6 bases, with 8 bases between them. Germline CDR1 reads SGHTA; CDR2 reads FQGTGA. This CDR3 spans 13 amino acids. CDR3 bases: TGTGCCAGCAGCTTTTTAGGTCCCGGGGAGCTGTTTTTT. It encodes CASSFLGPGELFF.

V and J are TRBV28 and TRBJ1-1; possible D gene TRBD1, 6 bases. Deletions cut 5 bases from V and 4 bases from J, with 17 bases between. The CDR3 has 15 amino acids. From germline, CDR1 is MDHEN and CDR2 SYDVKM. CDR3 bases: TGTGCCAGCAGTAATACAAAGAGGGGGGGCACTGAAGCTTTCTTT. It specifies CASSNTKRGGTEAFF.

CDR3 nucleotides: TGCAGCGTTGAACTGGGGGCAAGGGCTGAAGCTTTCTTT. It translates to CSVELGARAEAFF. This chain uses TRBV29-1 with TRBJ1-1, with D maybe TRBD1 (6 bases). The germline V gene encodes CDR1 SQVTM and CDR2 ANQGSEA. The CDR3 totals 13 residues. The V gene lost 2 bases and the J gene lost 6 bases, with 13 bases spanning the gap.

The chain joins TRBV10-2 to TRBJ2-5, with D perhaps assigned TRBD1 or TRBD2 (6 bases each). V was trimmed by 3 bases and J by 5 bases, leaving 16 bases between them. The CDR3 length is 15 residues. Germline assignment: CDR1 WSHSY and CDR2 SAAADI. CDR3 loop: CASSEHGGSRETQYF. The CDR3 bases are TGCGCCAGCAGTGAACACGGGGGCTCAAGGGAGACCCAGTACTTC.

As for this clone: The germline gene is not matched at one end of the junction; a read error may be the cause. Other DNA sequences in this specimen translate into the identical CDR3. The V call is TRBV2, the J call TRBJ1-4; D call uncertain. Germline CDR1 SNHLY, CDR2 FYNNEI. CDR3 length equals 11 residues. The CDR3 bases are TGTGCCAGTAGTGAGTGGGAAAAACTGTTTTTT. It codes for CASSEWEKLFF.

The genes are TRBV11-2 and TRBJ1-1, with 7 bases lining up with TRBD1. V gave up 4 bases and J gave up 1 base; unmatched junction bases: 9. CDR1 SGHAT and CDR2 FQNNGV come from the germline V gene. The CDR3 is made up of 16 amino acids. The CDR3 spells CASSSEGRTGNTEAFF. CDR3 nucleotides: TGTGCCAGCAGCTCCGAAGGGAGGACAGGGAACACTGAAGCTTTCTTT.

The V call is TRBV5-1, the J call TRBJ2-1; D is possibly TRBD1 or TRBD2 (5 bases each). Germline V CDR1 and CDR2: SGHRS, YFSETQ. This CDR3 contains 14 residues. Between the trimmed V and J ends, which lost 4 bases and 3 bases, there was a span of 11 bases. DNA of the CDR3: TGCGCCAGCAGCCCCGGGACCAGCTACAATGAGCAGTTCTTC. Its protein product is CASSPGTSYNEQFF.

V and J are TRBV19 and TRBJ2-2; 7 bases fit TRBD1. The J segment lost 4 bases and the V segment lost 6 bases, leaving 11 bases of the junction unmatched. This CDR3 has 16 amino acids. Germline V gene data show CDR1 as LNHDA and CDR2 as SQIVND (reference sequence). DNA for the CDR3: TGTGCCAGTAGACGCCTCGACAGGGTGCCCACCGGGGAGCTGTTTTTT. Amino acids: CASRRLDRVPTGELFF.

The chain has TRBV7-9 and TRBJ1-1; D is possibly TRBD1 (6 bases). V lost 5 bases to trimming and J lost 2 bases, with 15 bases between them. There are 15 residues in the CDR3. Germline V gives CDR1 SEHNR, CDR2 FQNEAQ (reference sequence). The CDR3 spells CASSRPNRVNTEAFF. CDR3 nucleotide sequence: TGTGCCAGCAGCCGCCCTAACAGGGTCAACACTGAAGCTTTCTTT.

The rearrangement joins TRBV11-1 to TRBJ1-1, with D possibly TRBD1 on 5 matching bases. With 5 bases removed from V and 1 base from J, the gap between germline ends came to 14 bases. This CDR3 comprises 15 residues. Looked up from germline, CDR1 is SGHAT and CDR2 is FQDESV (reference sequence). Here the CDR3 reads CASSQQVWGNTEAFF. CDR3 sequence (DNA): TGTGCCAGCAGCCAACAGGTTTGGGGGAACACTGAAGCTTTCTTT.

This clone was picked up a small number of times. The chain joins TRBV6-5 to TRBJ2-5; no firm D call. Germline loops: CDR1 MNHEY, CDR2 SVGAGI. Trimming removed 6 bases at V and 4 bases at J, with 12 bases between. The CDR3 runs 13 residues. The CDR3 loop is CASSHGTPETQYF. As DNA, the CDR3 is TGTGCCAGCAGCCACGGAACCCCAGAGACCCAGTACTTC.

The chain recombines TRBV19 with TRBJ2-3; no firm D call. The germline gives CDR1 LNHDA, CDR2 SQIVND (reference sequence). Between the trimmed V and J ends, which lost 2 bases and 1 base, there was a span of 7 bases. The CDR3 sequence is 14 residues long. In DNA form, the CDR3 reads TGTGCCAGTAGTATATACAGCGGCACAGATACGCAGTATTTT. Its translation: CASSIYSGTDTQYF.

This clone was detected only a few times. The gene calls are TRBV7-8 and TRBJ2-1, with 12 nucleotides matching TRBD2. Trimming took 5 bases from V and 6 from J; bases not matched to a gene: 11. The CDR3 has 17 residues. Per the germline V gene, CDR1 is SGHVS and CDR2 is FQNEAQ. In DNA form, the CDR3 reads TGTGCCAGCAGCACAAGACTAGCGGGAGTGCAAACCAATGAGCAGTTCTTC. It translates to CASSTRLAGVQTNEQFF.

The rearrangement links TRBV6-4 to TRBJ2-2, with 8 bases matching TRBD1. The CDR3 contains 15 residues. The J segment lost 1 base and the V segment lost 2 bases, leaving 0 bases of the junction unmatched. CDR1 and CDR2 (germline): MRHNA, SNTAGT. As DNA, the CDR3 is TGTGCCAGCAGTGACGGACAGGGGAACACCGGGGAGCTGTTTTTT. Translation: CASSDGQGNTGELFF.

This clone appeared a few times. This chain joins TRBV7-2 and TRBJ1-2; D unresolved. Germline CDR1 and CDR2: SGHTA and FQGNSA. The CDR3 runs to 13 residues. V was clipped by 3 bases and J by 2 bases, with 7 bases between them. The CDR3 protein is CASSFGWNYGYTF. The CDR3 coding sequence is TGTGCCAGCAGCTTTGGGTGGAACTATGGCTACACCTTC.

Written as DNA, the CDR3 is TGTGCCACCAGCAGAGAATTTGGGCAGGTTAAGTACTTC. Translation: CATSREFGQVKYF. The genes are TRBV15 and TRBJ2-5; the D is unclear. Looked up from germline, CDR1 is LNHNV and CDR2 is YYDKDF (reference sequence). The CDR3 loop spans 13 amino acids. V was clipped by 0 bases and J by 12 bases, with 14 bases between them.